The T cell receptor beta chain under discussion was sequenced for a study of CD8 T cells in Susac syndrome (dated by TCRdb to about 2019). At the level of the whole study: Repertoire sequencing was used to test whether CD8+ T cell activation and differentiation in Susac syndrome was antigen driven.

Peripheral blood CD8+ and CD4+ T cells from healthy donors, Susac syndrome patients and multiple sclerosis patients were profiled using high-throughput TCR beta sequencing. Multiple sclerosis controls were treatment-naive patients with stable or active relapsing-remitting disease fulfilling revised McDonald criteria. CD8+ TEMRA cells were enriched by FACS, while bulk CD8+ and CD4+ T cells were purified by magnetic negative isolation. Blood was drawn into EDTA tubes, processed within 24 hours, and PBMCs were isolated by density gradient centrifugation. PBMCs destined for TCR sequencing were cryopreserved in liquid nitrogen and later thawed in a 37 °C water bath. Purity of sorted or isolated CD4+, CD8+ and CD8+ TEMRA cells was at least 90%. Overall study results and their limits: The number of individuals in the TCR sequencing and HLA analysis was recognized as being relatively small.

The germline V gene specifies MNHNS as CDR1 and SASEGT as CDR2. The junction shows trimming of 8 bases on V and 7 bases on J, plus 18 bases between the germline ends. CDR3 length: 13 amino acids, cysteine to phenylalanine. Of all the DNA, just the CDR3 is kept, 39 bases in frame from base 1. This clonotype turned up a few times. Its binding antigen is unknown. Qualities for individual bases were not recorded, and no much larger clone is one base off. RNA was extracted using the RNeasy kit, and about 0.5 to 1 ug of the RNA was reverse transcribed with random hexamers. The immunoSEQ multiplex PCR assay, which covers 54 Vbeta and 13 Jbeta segments, was used to amplify TCR beta CDR3 regions. PCR amplification bias was corrected using a synthetic template baseline for primer optimization and computational correction. Under the source paper's analysis protocol: Reads were annotated to V, D and J genes according to IMGT and were analyzed with immunoSEQ Analyzer, with only productive sequences retained. To calculate clonality, Shannon entropy was normalized by log2 of the number of productive unique sequences and then subtracted from one. For each patient and control, public and private clones were evaluated among the 100 most prevalent clones. A clone was defined as Susac-specific if it was absent from the healthy and MS cohorts, from roughly 990 published viral clones and from other ImmuneACCESS disease sequences. TCRdb took the public reads, trimmed them with fastp at Q25, ran MiXCR for clone calling and kept in-frame beta chains. A single entry per CDR3 protein holds the most common genes and DNA from its merged rows. Here the V and J calls rest on TCRdb's processing, not on the authors' analysis. The sample profile shows about 120,000 distinct CDR3 sequences; just under 95% of them were found once. 0.085% to 0.095% of the sample rests with the top ten.

This receptor was identified in a human donor with multiple sclerosis. The chain couples TRBV6-1 to TRBJ2-7; the D gene remains uncertain. The specimen sequenced was CD4+ T cells from PBMCs. The CDR3 protein sequence reads: CASRIDPRREQYF. In nucleotides, the sequence is TGTGCCAGCCGCATCGACCCCCGGCGGGAGCAGTACTTC.